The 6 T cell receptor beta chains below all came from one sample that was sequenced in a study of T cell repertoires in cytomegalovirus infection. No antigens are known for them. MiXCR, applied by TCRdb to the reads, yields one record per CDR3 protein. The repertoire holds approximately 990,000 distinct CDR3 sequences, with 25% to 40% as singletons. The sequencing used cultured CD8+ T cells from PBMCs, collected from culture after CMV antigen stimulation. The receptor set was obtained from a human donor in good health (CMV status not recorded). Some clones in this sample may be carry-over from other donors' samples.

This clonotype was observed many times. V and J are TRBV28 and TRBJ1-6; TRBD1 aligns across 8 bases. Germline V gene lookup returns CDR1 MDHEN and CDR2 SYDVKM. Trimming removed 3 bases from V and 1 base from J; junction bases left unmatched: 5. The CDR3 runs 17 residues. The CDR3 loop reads CASSFDRGGSYNSPLHF. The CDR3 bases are TGTGCCAGCAGTTTCGACAGGGGAGGATCCTATAATTCACCCCTCCACTTT.

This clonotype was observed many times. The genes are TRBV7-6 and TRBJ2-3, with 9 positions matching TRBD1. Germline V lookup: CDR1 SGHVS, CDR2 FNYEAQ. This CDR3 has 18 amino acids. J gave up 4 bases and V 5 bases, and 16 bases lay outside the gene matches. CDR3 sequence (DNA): TGTGCCAGCAGCCTAACGGCCCCAGGACAGGGGATAGCAGATACGCAGTATTTT. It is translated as CASSLTAPGQGIADTQYF.

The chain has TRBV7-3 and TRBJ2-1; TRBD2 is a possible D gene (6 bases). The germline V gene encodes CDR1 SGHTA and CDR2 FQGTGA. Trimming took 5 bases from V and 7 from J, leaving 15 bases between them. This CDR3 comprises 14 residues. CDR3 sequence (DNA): TGTGCCAGCAGCCCCCTGGGGACTGGGAATGAGCAGTTCTTC. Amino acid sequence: CASSPLGTGNEQFF.

The CDR3 DNA follows: TGTGCCAGCAGTTACTCGATGTCAGGAAACAATGAGCAGTTCTTC. Protein: CASSYSMSGNNEQFF. V is TRBV6-5 and J is TRBJ2-1, with no clear D. CDR1 is MNHEY and CDR2 is SVGAGI in the germline V gene. The CDR3 has 15 residues. V was pared by 0 bases and J by 5 bases, with 11 bases between.

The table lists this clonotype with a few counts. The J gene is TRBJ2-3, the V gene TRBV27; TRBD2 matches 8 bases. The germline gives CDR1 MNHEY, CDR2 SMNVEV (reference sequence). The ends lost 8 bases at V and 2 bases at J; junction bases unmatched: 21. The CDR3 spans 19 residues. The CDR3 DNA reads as TGTGCCAGCCTTCCTCCGGGGGGGCGGCATCCCGACACCACAGATACGCAGTATTTT. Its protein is CASLPPGGRHPDTTDTQYF.

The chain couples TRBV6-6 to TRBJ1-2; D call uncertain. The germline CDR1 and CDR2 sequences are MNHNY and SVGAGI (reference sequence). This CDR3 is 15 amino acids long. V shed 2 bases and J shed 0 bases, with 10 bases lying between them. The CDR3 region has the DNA TGTGCCAGCAGTTACCCGGGGTTTTCTAACTATGGCTACACCTTC. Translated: CASSYPGFSNYGYTF.